This T cell receptor (beta chain) is drawn from a study of blood T cell repertoires in COVID-19. In the original processing: Researchers report that nucleated cell counts were estimated from reference gene primer amplification. Clones were sequenced by immunoSEQ multiplex PCR, and TCRdb holds only the in-frame ones, with some missing. V, J and clone size reflect that table, while D and trimming were determined from the DNA. Of tens of thousands of clones listed, approximately 80% were seen once; the top ten hold about an eighth. Per the germline V gene, CDR1 is LNHDA and CDR2 is SQIVND (reference sequence). This CDR3 has 14 residues. V shed 4 bases and J shed 7 bases, with 16 bases lying between them. The Seattle patients, enrolled during active infection, were followed longitudinally.

V gene TRBV19 combines with J gene TRBJ1-1; a possible D gene is TRBD1 (5 bases). The receptor's source is a man aged 50 to 60 with COVID-19, enrolled during active disease. Source material: peripheral blood. DNA of the CDR3: TGTGCCAGTAGTACGCGGTTAGGGGTTGATGAAGCTTTCTTT. Its translation: CASSTRLGVDEAFF.